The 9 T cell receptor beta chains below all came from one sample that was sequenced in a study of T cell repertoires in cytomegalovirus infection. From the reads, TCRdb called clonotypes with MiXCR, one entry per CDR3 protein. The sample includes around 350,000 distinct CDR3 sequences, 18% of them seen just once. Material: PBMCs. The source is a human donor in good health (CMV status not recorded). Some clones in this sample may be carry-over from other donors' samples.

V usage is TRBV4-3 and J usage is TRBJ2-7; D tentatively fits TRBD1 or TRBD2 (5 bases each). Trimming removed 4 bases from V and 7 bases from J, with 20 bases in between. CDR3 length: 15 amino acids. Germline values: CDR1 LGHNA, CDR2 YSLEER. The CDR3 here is CASSLSLTGRSEQYF. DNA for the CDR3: TGCGCCAGCAGCCTCAGTCTCACGGGGCGCAGTGAGCAGTACTTC.

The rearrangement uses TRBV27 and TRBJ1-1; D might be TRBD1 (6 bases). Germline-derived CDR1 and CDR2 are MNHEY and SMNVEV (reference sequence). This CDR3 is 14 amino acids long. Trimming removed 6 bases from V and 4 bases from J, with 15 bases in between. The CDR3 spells CASRSGGIGTEAFF. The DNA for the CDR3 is TGTGCCAGCAGATCGGGGGGCATAGGCACTGAAGCTTTCTTT.

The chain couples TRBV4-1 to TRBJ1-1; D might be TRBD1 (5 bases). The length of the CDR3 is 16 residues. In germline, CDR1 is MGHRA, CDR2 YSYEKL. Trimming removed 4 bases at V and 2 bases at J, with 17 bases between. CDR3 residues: CASSRPSRATNTEAFF. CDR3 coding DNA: TGCGCCAGCAGCCGACCCTCCAGGGCTACAAACACTGAAGCTTTCTTT.

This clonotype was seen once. Here the CDR3 DNA reads TGTGCCAGCAGCCCAACCACATCGAACACCGGGGAGCTGTTTTTT. Protein: CASSPTTSNTGELFF. The chain combines TRBV7-6 with TRBJ2-2; D ambiguous. The length of the CDR3 is 15 residues. Germline V CDR1 and CDR2: SGHVS, FNYEAQ. The V end lost 5 bases, the J end lost 0 bases, and 10 bases lay between the germline ends.

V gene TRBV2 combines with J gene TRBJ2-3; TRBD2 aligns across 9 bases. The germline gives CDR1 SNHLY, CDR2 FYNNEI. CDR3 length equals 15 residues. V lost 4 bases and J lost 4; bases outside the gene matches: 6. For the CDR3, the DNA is TGTGCCAGCAGTGGAGAGGTAGCGGGGGCAGATACGCAGTATTTT. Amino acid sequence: CASSGEVAGADTQYF.

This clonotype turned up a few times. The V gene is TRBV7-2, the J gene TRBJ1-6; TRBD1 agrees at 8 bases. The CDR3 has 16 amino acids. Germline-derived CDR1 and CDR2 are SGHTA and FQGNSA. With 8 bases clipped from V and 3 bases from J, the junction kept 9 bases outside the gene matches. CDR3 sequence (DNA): TGTGCCAGCCGCGGGGCAGGGGGCGACTATAATTCACCCCTCCACTTT. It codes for CASRGAGGDYNSPLHF.

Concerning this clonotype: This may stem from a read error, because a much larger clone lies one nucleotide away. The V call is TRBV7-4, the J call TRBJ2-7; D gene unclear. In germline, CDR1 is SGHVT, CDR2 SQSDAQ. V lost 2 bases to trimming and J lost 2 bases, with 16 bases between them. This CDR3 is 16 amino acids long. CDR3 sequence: CASSLPKVGLTYEQYF. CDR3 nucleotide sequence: TGTGCCAGCAGCTTACCCAAGGTGGGATTAACCTACGAGCAGTACTTC.

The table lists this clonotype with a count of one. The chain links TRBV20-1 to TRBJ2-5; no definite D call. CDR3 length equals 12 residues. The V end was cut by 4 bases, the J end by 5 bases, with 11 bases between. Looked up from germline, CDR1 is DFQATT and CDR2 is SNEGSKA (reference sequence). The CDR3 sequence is CSATNSRETQYF. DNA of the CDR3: TGCAGTGCTACCAACTCTAGGGAGACCCAGTACTTC.

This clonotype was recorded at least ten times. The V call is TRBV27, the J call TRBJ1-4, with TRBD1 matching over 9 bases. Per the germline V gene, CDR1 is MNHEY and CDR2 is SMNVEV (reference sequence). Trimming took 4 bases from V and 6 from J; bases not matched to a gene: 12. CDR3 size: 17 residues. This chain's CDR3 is CASSSFHPGQGYEKLFF. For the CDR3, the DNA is TGTGCCAGCAGTTCCTTCCATCCGGGACAGGGATATGAAAAACTGTTTTTT.